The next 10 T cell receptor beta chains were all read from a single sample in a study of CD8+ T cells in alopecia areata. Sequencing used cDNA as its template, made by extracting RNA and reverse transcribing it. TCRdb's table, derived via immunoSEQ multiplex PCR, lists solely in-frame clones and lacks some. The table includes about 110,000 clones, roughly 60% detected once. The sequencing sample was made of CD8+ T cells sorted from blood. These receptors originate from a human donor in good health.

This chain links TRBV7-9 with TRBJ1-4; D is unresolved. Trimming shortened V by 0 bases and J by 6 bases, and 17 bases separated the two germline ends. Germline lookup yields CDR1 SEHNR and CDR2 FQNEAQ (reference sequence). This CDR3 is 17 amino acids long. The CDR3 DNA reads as TGTGCCAGCAGCTTAGCTTTGGACCCACCAGACGATGAAAAACTGTTTTTT. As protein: CASSLALDPPDDEKLFF.

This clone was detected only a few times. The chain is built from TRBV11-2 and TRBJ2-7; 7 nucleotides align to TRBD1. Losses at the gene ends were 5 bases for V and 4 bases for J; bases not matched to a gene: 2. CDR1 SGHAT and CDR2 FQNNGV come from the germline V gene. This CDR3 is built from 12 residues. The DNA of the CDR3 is TGTGCCAGCAGCCAGGGGGTATACGAGCAGTACTTC. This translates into CASSQGVYEQYF.

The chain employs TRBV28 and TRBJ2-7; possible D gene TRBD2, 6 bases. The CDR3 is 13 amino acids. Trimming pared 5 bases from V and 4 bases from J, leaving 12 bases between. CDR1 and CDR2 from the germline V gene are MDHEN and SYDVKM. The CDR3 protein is CASSARGFYEQYF. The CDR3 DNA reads TGTGCCAGCAGTGCCCGGGGGTTTTACGAGCAGTACTTC.

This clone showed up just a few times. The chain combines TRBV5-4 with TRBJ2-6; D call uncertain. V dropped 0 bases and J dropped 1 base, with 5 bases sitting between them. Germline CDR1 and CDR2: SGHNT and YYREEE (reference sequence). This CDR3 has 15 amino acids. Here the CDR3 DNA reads TGTGCCAGCAGCTTGGACTGGTCTGGGGCCAACGTCCTGACTTTC. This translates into CASSLDWSGANVLTF.

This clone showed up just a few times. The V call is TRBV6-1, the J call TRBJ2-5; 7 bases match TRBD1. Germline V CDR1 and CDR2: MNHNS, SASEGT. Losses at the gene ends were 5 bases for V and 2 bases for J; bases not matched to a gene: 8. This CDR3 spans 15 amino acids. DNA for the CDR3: TGTGCCAGCAGTTTAGGGGGCGGGCAACAAGAGACCCAGTACTTC. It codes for CASSLGGGQQETQYF.

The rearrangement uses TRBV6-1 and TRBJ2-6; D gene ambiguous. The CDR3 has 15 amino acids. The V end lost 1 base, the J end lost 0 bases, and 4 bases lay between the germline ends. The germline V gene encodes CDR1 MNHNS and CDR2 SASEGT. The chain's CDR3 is CASSEDSSGANVLTF. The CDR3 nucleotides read TGTGCCAGCAGTGAAGACAGCTCTGGGGCCAACGTCCTGACTTTC.

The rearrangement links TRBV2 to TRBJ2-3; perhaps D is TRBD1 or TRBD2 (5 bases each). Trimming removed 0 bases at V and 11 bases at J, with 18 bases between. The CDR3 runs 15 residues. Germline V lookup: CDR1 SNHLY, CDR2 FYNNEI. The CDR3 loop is CASSEAGRLGGRQYF. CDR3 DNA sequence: TGTGCCAGCAGTGAAGCGGGGCGACTTGGGGGTAGGCAGTATTTT.

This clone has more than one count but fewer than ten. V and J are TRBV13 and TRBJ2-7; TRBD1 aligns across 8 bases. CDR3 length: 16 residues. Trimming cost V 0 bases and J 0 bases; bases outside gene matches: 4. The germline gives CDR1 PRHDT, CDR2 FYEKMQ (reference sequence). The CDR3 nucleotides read TGTGCCAGCAGCTTAGGTCGGGACAGGAGCTCCTACGAGCAGTACTTC. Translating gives CASSLGRDRSSYEQYF.

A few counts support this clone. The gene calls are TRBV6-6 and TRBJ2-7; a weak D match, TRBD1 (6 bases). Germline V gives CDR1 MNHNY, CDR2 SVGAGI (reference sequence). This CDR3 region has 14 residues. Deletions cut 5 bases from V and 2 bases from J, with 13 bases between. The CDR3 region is CASSPIWGPYEQYF. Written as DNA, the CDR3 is TGTGCCAGCAGTCCGATCTGGGGGCCCTACGAGCAGTACTTC.

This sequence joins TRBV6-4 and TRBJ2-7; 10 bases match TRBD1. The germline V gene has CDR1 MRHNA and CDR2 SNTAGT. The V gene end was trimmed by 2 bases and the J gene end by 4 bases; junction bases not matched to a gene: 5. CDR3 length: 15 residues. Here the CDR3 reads CASSDRQGASYEQYF. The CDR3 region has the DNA TGTGCCAGCAGTGACAGACAGGGGGCTAGTTACGAGCAGTACTTC.